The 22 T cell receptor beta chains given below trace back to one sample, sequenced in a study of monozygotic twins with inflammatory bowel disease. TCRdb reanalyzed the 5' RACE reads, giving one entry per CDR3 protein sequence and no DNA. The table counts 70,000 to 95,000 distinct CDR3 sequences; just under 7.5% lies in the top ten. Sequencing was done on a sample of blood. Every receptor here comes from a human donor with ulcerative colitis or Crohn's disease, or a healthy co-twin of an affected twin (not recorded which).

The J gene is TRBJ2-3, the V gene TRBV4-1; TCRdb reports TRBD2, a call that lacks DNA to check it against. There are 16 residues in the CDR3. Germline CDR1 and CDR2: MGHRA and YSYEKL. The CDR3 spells CASRPAGGRDTDTQYF.

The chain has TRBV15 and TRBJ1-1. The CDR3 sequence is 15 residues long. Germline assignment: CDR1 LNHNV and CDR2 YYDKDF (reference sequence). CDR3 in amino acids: CATSSRQWGNTEAFF.

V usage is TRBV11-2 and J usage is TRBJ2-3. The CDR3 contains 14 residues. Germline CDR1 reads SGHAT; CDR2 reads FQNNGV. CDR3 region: CASSSTDGAVTQYF.

The CDR3 spells CASSSNADRVSGELFF. The chain uses TRBV5-1 and TRBJ2-2; the TCRdb call, TRBD1, lacks DNA for checking. Germline assignment: CDR1 SGHRS and CDR2 YFSETQ. The CDR3 loop spans 16 amino acids.

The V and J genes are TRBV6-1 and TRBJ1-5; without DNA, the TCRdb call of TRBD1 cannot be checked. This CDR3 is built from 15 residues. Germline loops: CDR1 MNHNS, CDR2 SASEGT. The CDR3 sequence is CASSEQIQGYQPQHF.

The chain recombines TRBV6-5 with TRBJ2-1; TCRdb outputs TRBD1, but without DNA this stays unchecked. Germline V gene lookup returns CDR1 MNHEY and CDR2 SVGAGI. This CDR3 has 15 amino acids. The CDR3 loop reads CASSYTGTVNNEQFF.

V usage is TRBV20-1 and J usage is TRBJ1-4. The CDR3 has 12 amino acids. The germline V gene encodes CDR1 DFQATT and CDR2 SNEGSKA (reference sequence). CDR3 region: CSARRPGEKLFF.

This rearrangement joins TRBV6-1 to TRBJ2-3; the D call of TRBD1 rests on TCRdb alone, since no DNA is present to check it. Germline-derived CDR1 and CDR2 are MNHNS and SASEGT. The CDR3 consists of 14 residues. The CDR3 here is CASRLGTGGDTQYF.

The CDR3 loop is CASGYSPGQGAEQYF. This sequence joins TRBV5-1 and TRBJ2-7; TCRdb's D call, TRBD1, is unchecked because there is no DNA. The CDR3 is made up of 15 amino acids. CDR1 is SGHRS and CDR2 is YFSETQ in the germline V gene.

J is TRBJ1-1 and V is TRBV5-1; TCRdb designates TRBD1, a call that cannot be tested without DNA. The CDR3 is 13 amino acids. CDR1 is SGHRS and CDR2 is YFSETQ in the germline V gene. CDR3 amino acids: CASSLRENTEAFF.

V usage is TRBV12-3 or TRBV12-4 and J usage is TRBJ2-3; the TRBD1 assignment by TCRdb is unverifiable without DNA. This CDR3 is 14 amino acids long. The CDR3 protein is CASAPSSGGDTQYF.

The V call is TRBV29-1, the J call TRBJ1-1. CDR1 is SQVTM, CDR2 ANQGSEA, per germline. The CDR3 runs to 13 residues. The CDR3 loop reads CSVGPGLNTEAFF.

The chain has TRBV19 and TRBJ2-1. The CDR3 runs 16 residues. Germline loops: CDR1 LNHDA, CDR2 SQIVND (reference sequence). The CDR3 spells CASSISWLRGQNEQFF.

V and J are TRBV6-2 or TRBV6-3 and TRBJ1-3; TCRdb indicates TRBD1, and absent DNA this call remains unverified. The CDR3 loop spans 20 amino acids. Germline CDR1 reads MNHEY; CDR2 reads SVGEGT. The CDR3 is CASSYQLWTGGLLSGNTIYF.

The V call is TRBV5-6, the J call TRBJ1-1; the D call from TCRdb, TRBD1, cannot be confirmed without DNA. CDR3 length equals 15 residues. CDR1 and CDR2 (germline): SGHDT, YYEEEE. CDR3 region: CASSRSTGANTEAFF.

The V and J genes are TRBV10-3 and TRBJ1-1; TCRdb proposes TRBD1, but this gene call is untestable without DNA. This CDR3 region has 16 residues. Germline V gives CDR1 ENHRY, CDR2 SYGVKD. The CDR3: CAISPTGGLFGTEAFF.

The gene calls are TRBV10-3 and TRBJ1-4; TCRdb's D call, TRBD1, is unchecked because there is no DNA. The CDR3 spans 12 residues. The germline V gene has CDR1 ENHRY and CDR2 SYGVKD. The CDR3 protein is CAISEGGEKLFF.

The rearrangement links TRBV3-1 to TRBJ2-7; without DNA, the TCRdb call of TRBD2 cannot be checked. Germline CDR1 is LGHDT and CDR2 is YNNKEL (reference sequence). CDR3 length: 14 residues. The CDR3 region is CASSPPGLAYEQYF.

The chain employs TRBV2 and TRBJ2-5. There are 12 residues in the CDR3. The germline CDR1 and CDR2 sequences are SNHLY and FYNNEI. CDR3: CASSASQETQYF.

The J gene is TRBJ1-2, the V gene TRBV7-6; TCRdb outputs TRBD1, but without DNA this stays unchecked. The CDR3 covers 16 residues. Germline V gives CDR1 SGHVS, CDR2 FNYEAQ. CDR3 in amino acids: CASSPLEMIGAYGYTF.

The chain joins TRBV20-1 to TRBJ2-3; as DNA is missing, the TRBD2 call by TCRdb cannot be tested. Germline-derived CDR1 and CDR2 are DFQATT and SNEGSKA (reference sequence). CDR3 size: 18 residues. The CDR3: CSTELRGLAGGHGDTQYF.

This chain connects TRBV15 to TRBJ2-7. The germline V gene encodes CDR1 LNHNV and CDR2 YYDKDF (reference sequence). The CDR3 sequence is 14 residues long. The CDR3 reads CATSRVGDSYEQYF.